This T cell receptor (beta chain) emerged from a study of CD8+ T cells in alopecia areata. About the study: Scalp area affected, as a percentage, set the severity score of treated patients.

This CDR3 has 14 residues. Germline V lookup: CDR1 SGHTA, CDR2 FQGTGA. Trimming pared 0 bases from V and 3 bases from J, leaving 8 bases between. A word on this clone: Its antigen remains unknown.

Study results and limitations: Researchers reported that TCR sharing among patients proved less clear than in mice, possibly HLA-linked.

After isolation, RNA underwent reverse transcription to generate cDNA as the sequencing template. This table comes from immunoSEQ multiplex PCR, and its TCRdb copy is limited to in-frame clones, with some not included. Altogether about 270,000 clones are present, roughly 63% being singletons, with the ten largest covering more than 0.85%. Treatment noted: oral pan-JAK inhibitor, 5-10 mg twice daily. Peripheral blood and lesional scalp punch biopsies came from alopecia areata patients. This receptor was identified in a human donor with alopecia areata. The source material was CD4+ T cells sorted from blood, sampled between weeks 51 and 52, from a patient treated with tofacitinib. This chain joins TRBV7-3 and TRBJ2-5; D not resolved. CDR3 protein: CASSLTSAKETQYF. The CDR3 DNA follows: TGTGCCAGCAGCTTAACGTCGGCTAAAGAGACCCAGTACTTC.